Each of the 7 T cell receptor beta chains below was sequenced from the same sample in a study of CD8 T cells in Susac syndrome. A quantity of about 0.5 to 1 ug RNA underwent reverse transcription using random hexamers. A single record per CDR3 protein comes from TCRdb applying MiXCR to the immunoSEQ multiplex PCR reads. The profile covers about 130,000 distinct CDR3 sequences, with roughly 93% appearing a single time and approximately 0.31% taken by the ten largest. The material sequenced was CD8+ T cells from PBMCs. These TCRs come from a human donor with multiple sclerosis.

The rearrangement joins TRBV5-6 to TRBJ1-2, with a weak D call TRBD1 (5 bases). The V gene lost 4 bases and the J gene lost 5 bases, with 12 bases spanning the gap. The CDR3 runs 13 residues. The germline gives CDR1 SGHDT, CDR2 YYEEEE. In DNA form, the CDR3 reads TGTGCCAGCAGCGGCCGGGAGGGGTATGGCTACACCTTC. The encoded protein is CASSGREGYGYTF.

V and J are TRBV6-2 or TRBV6-3 and TRBJ2-2; TRBD1 is a possible D gene (5 bases). Germline V gene sequence: CDR1 MNHEY, CDR2 SVGEGT. The CDR3 consists of 15 residues. The ends were cut back, 6 bases at V and 4 bases at J, with 15 bases in the middle. CDR3 loop: CASRVRALGTGELFF. CDR3 coding DNA: TGTGCCAGCAGGGTCAGGGCATTGGGCACCGGGGAGCTGTTTTTT.

The V gene is TRBV3-1, the J gene TRBJ2-7; D might be TRBD2 (6 bases). This CDR3 comprises 14 residues. V was trimmed by 0 bases and J by 6 bases, leaving 12 bases between them. Germline V gene lookup returns CDR1 LGHDT and CDR2 YNNKEL (reference sequence). The CDR3 DNA reads as TGTGCCAGCAGCCAAGATCTGGGAGGACGCGAGCAGTACGTC. Translated: CASSQDLGGREQYV.

The CDR3 nucleotides read TGTGCCACCAGCGGACAGGAGGGTAACTATGGCTACACCTTC. This codes for CATSGQEGNYGYTF. V and J are TRBV24-1 and TRBJ1-2; 7 bases are a match to TRBD1. CDR1 and CDR2 from the germline V gene are KGHDR and SFDVKD. There are 14 residues in the CDR3. V lost 7 bases and J lost 1; bases outside the gene matches: 5.

This sequence joins TRBV20-1 and TRBJ2-1; 13 positions match TRBD2. Trimming at V came to 6 bases and at J to 7 bases, leaving 6 bases not matched to a gene. CDR3 length: 14 residues. Germline CDR1 DFQATT, CDR2 SNEGSKA (reference sequence). The CDR3 region is CSAPLAGGQNEQFF. For the CDR3, the DNA is TGCAGTGCCCCACTAGCGGGAGGGCAAAATGAGCAGTTCTTC.

The rearrangement links TRBV12-5 to TRBJ1-5; D unclear. The V end was cut by 0 bases, the J end by 8 bases, with 8 bases between. The V gene's germline CDR1 is LGHNT and CDR2 FRNRAP. The CDR3 covers 13 residues. The CDR3 sequence is CASGLVLGKPQHF. The CDR3 coding sequence is TGTGCTAGTGGTTTGGTACTGGGCAAGCCCCAGCATTTT.

The rearrangement joins TRBV11-2 to TRBJ2-1, with 13 bases aligning to TRBD2. Per the germline V gene, CDR1 is SGHAT and CDR2 is FQNNGV. The CDR3 is made up of 16 amino acids. The junction had 0 bases not matched to a gene; V was cut back by 0 bases and J by 4 bases. This CDR3 reads CASSLEGLAGYNEQFF. The CDR3 bases are TGTGCCAGCAGCTTAGAGGGACTAGCGGGATACAATGAGCAGTTCTTC.